The present T cell receptor (beta chain) was sequenced within a study of OX40 agonist ivuxolimab in advanced cancers. As for the study in general: Among those treated, three patients had partial responses, one with hepatocellular carcinoma and two with cutaneous melanoma.

The CDR3 runs to 14 residues. Trimming removed 8 bases at V and 2 bases at J, with 10 bases between. Germline V gene data show CDR1 as LNHDA and CDR2 as SQIVND (reference sequence). Assay used: immunoSEQ multiplex PCR; TCRdb lists only in-frame clones, some missing. The top ten hold about 5.4% of the sample, which has fewer than 85,000 clones, 78% seen once. The sample was CD4+ or CD8+ T cells sorted from blood, taken in a trial of the OX40 agonist ivuxolimab. The clonotype was recovered from an adult with an advanced solid tumor such as melanoma, head and neck, liver or kidney cancer. V gene TRBV19 combines with J gene TRBJ1-6; D is unclear. The CDR3 bases are TGTGCCAGTGCCTTAAAGGCCTATAATTCACCCCTCCACTTT. It encodes CASALKAYNSPLHF.